Listed below are T cell receptor beta chains from one sample, sequenced in a study of T-cell reconstitution after alpha-beta-depleted transplantation in children. Using its own MiXCR run on the PCR reads, TCRdb lists one record per CDR3 protein. The table shows hundreds of thousands of distinct CDR3 sequences, with around 12% occurring only once. Source: PBMCs, taken before TCRalphabeta/CD19-depleted stem cell transplant. The receptors originated from a girl under 10 years old with congenital amegakaryocytic thrombocytopenia, due to receive a stem cell transplant. The conserved cysteine and the conserved F or W are not part of the CDR3 here.

V: TRBV20-1
J: TRBJ2-1
CDR3: SARSGGGTTYNEQF

V: TRBV20-1
J: TRBJ2-2
CDR3: SARPPGRESTGELF

V: TRBV5-4
J: TRBJ2-5
CDR3: ASSATSGQETQY

V: TRBV29-1
J: TRBJ2-3
CDR3: SVDRRTDTQY

V: TRBV7-9
J: TRBJ1-6
CDR3: ASSLAGNPLH

V: TRBV21-1
J: TRBJ2-1
CDR3: ASIPGDYSDHEQF

V: TRBV3-1
J: TRBJ2-7
CDR3: ASSQIPDGTSYEQY

V: TRBV20-1
J: TRBJ2-4
CDR3: SAEAVAKNIQY

V: TRBV7-9
J: TRBJ2-1
CDR3: ASSSELRSYNEQF

V: TRBV5-1
J: TRBJ2-2
CDR3: ASRLAEANTGELF

V: TRBV6-1
J: TRBJ2-1
CDR3: ASSDSGMTDEQF

V: TRBV28
J: TRBJ2-7
CDR3: ASGTGLYEQY

V: TRBV5-1
J: TRBJ2-1
CDR3: ASSLETTYNEQF

V: TRBV12-3/TRBV12-4
J: TRBJ2-5
CDR3: ASTQGTRETQY

V: TRBV11-2
J: TRBJ2-3
CDR3: ASSLIVASAADTQY

V: TRBV12-3/TRBV12-4
J: TRBJ1-4
CDR3: ASSLVGKGGGEKLF

V: TRBV7-2
J: TRBJ2-5
CDR3: AVARDSHLQETQY

V: TRBV19
J: TRBJ1-1
CDR3: ASIQGPMNTEAF

V: TRBV21-1
J: TRBJ2-1
CDR3: ASLQAGGLDNNEQF

V: TRBV7-9
J: TRBJ2-3
CDR3: ASAMATDTQY

V: TRBV27
J: TRBJ2-7
CDR3: ASSLGGRAYEQY

V: TRBV28
J: TRBJ2-4
CDR3: ASSSYRDTLDIQY

V: TRBV20-1
J: TRBJ2-1
CDR3: SAREISLEQF